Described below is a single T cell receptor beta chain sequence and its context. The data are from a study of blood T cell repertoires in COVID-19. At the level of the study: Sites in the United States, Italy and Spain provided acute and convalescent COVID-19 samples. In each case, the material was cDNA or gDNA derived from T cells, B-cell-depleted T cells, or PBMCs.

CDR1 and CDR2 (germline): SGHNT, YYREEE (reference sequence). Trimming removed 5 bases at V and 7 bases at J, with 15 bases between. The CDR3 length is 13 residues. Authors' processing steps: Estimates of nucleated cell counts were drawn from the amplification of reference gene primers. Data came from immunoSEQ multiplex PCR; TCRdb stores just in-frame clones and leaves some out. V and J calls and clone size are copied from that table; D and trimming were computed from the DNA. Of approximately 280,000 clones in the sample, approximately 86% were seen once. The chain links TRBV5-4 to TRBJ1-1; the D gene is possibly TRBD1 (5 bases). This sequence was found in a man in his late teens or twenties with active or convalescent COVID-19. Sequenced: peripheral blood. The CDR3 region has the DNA TGTGCCAGCAGGTTGACAGACAACCATGAAGCTTTCTTT. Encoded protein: CASRLTDNHEAFF.